This T cell receptor beta chain appears in the sequencing data of a study of blood T cells in healthy people across ages. There are many counts of this clonotype. Antigen: not known. Germline V gene lookup returns CDR1 GTSNPN and CDR2 SVGIG (reference sequence). There are 15 residues in the CDR3. Trimming took off 3 bases at V and 13 bases at J, with 25 bases between the two ends. Using a J-beta primer mix together with a sample-barcoded 5' primer, a second PCR was run for about 6 to 11 cycles. From the 5' RACE reads, TCRdb called clonotypes with MiXCR, one entry per CDR3 protein. The profile shows approximately 680,000 distinct CDR3 sequences, about 32% of them singletons. Study-wide results and limits: There was a strong correlation between TCR beta diversity and naive T cell percentage.

The V call is TRBV30, the J call TRBJ2-4, with D tentatively TRBD1 or TRBD2 (6 bases each). The TCR comes from an elderly woman in good health. The specimen sequenced was blood. The CDR3 bases are TGTGCCTGGAGAGTCCTCCAAGGGGGGCCGCAGGAGCAGTACTTC. As protein: CAWRVLQGGPQEQYF.